Listed here is a single TCR beta chain. This sample also contains other DNA sequences that code for the same CDR3. The data are from a study of blood T cell repertoires in COVID-19. Across the study: Samples came from the United States, Italy and Spain, spanning acute and convalescent COVID-19. T cells, B-cell-depleted T cells, or PBMCs provided the cDNA or gDNA that served as material.

Clones were read by immunoSEQ multiplex PCR, and TCRdb kept only the in-frame ones, dropping some. The sample has over 200,000 clones; approximately 88% are singletons. Trimming shortened V by 3 bases and J by 2 bases, and 7 bases separated the two germline ends. Germline values: CDR1 SNHLY, CDR2 FYNNEI. The CDR3 sequence is 13 residues long. Categorization into cohorts depended on clinical history that participants reported. The clonotype was recovered from a woman younger than 45 who had been exposed to COVID-19. Specimen: PBMCs or T cells enriched from blood (not recorded which). The chain combines TRBV2 with TRBJ1-2; tentative D call: TRBD1 (6 bases). CDR3 sequence reads: CASSDTGNYGYTF. As DNA, the CDR3 is TGTGCCAGCAGTGACACAGGGAACTATGGCTACACCTTC. The entire variable domain, with the rest obtained from reference TRBV2 and TRBJ1-2, is as follows: EPEVTQTPSHQVTQMGQEVILRCVPISNHLYFYWYRQILGQKVEFLVSFYNNEISEKSEIFDDQFSVERPDGSNFTLKIRSTKLEDSAMYFCASSDTGNYGYTFGSGTRLTVV.